These 20 T cell receptor beta chains came from one sample sequenced in a study of blood T cell repertoires in COVID-19 (dated by TCRdb to 2020 to 2021). Library preparation employed the immunoSEQ multiplex PCR assay. TCRdb mirrors the immuneACCESS table, restricted to in-frame sequences. Some clones are absent from its copies; in checked studies, under half trace to an unresolved V gene, and the reason for the others is unknown. For this sample there are about 33,000 clones; roughly nine tenths appear just once. The top ten hold roughly a quarter of the sample. The source material was peripheral blood. Every receptor here comes from a woman of 80 years or more with active or convalescent COVID-19.

The chain uses TRBV7-8 and TRBJ2-1; TRBD2 matches 10 bases. Trimming removed 1 base from V and 4 bases from J; junction bases left unmatched: 7. The germline CDR1 and CDR2 sequences are SGHVS and FQNEAQ. CDR3 size: 17 residues. This chain's CDR3 is CASSLGASGGRYNEQFF. The CDR3 DNA sequence: TGTGCCAGCAGCTTAGGGGCTAGCGGGGGCCGTTACAATGAGCAGTTCTTC.

The chain has TRBV20-1 and TRBJ2-3; the D gene is possibly TRBD1 (5 bases). Trimming removed 3 bases from V and 2 bases from J, with 12 bases in between. The CDR3 spans 14 residues. The germline gives CDR1 DFQATT, CDR2 SNEGSKA (reference sequence). The CDR3 DNA follows: TGCAGTGCTAGTCCCCAGGGCATCACAGATACGCAGTATTTT. It yields the protein CSASPQGITDTQYF.

The chain joins TRBV19 to TRBJ2-6, with 9 positions matching TRBD2. The CDR3 is made up of 20 amino acids. Germline V gene data show CDR1 as LNHDA and CDR2 as SQIVND (reference sequence). Germline trimming cut 0 bases from V and 1 base from J; bases unmatched to any gene: 10. CDR3 DNA: TGTGCCAGTAGTATAGACGCCCCACAGCGGGGGGTATCTGGGGCCAACGTCCTGACTTTC. Its protein product is CASSIDAPQRGVSGANVLTF.

This rearrangement joins TRBV2 to TRBJ1-1; 8 bases fit TRBD1. This CDR3 spans 15 amino acids. Trimming removed 6 bases from V and 1 base from J; junction bases left unmatched: 7. Per germline, CDR1 SNHLY and CDR2 FYNNEI. CDR3 in amino acids: CASRRTGGTNTEAFF. CDR3 in DNA: TGTGCCAGCAGGCGAACAGGGGGTACGAACACTGAAGCTTTCTTT.

This chain joins TRBV11-1 and TRBJ1-6, with TRBD1 matching 7 bases. The CDR3 runs to 15 residues. V gave up 2 bases and J gave up 7 bases; unmatched junction bases: 5. Germline V lookup: CDR1 SGHAT, CDR2 FQDESV (reference sequence). The CDR3 nucleotides are TGTGCCAGCAGCTTAAAGGGGGCACGGAATTCACCCCTCCACTTT. It translates to CASSLKGARNSPLHF.

This chain connects TRBV24-1 to TRBJ2-5; 8 nucleotides match TRBD1. Germline V gene data show CDR1 as KGHDR and CDR2 as SFDVKD. The V and J ends lost 1 base and 4 bases, in that order; junction bases with no gene match: 1. This CDR3 is 14 amino acids long. Here the CDR3 reads CATSDFDRGETQYF. CDR3 nucleotide sequence: TGTGCCACCAGTGATTTCGACAGGGGAGAGACCCAGTACTTC.

This chain links TRBV3-1 (or the pseudogene TRBV3-2) with TRBJ1-1; 10 bases agree with TRBD1. The V segment lost 4 bases and the J segment 1 base; nucleotides outside the gene matches: 6. The length of the CDR3 is 16 residues. The germline V gene has CDR1 LGHDT and CDR2 YNNKEL (reference sequence). The CDR3 is CASSLIRDRGNTEAFF. DNA of the CDR3: TGTGCCAGCAGCCTGATCCGGGACAGGGGGAACACTGAAGCTTTCTTT.

J is TRBJ1-1 and V is TRBV12-5; D may be TRBD1 (6 bases). Germline values: CDR1 LGHNT, CDR2 FRNRAP. The V end lost 1 base, the J end lost 1 base, and 10 bases lay between the germline ends. The CDR3 has 15 amino acids. The CDR3 sequence is CASGLGDIKNTEAFF. For the CDR3, the DNA is TGTGCTAGTGGTTTGGGGGACATCAAGAACACTGAAGCTTTCTTT.

CDR3 sequence reads: CAISESASVGEQFF. The CDR3 DNA sequence: TGTGCCATCAGTGAGTCAGCTAGCGTGGGTGAGCAGTTCTTC. This chain uses TRBV10-3 with TRBJ2-1; a weak D match, TRBD2 (6 bases). This CDR3 contains 14 residues. V was cut by 0 bases and J by 9 bases, with 12 bases left in between. Looked up from germline, CDR1 is ENHRY and CDR2 is SYGVKD.

The J gene is TRBJ2-4, the V gene TRBV10-2, with 11 bases that match TRBD1. Trimming took 6 bases from V and 3 from J; bases not matched to a gene: 7. From germline, CDR1 is WSHSY and CDR2 SAAADI. The length of the CDR3 is 16 residues. DNA of the CDR3: TGCGCCAGCAGGGTCCCGGGACAGGGGGACAAAAACATTCAGTACTTC. Its translation: CASRVPGQGDKNIQYF.

The chain has TRBV19 and TRBJ1-2; D perhaps matches TRBD1 (6 bases). Germline V lookup: CDR1 LNHDA, CDR2 SQIVND (reference sequence). The CDR3 length is 12 residues. V lost 7 bases and J lost 8, with 14 bases in between. In DNA, the CDR3 is TGTGCCAGTACTACACAGGGATTCGGCTACACCTTC. This sequence encodes CASTTQGFGYTF.

The chain uses TRBV28 and TRBJ2-4, with D possibly being TRBD2 (6 bases). Germline CDR1 is MDHEN and CDR2 is SYDVKM. Trimming removed 1 base from V and 7 bases from J, with 20 bases in between. The CDR3 is 17 residues long. Here the CDR3 DNA reads TGTGCCAGCAGTTTATTTATCTTGGGAAGAGGGAGGAACATTCAGTACTTC. Translating gives CASSLFILGRGRNIQYF.

This chain uses TRBV5-5 with TRBJ2-5; 13 bases align to TRBD2. J gave up 10 bases and V 7 bases, and 16 bases lay outside the gene matches. The V gene's germline CDR1 is SGHKS and CDR2 YYEKEE (reference sequence). The CDR3 spans 16 residues. The CDR3 reads CASVQEGLAGPRVQYF. Written as DNA, the CDR3 is TGTGCCAGCGTCCAGGAGGGACTAGCGGGGCCCCGTGTCCAGTACTTC.

V and J are TRBV4-2 and TRBJ2-6; no firm D call. V lost 0 bases, J lost 0 bases, and 15 bases lay in between. From germline, CDR1 is LGHNA and CDR2 YNFKEQ. The CDR3 contains 19 residues. The CDR3 sequence is CASSQDSRVLRSGANVLTF. CDR3 nucleotides: TGTGCCAGCAGCCAAGATTCCCGGGTCTTGCGCTCTGGGGCCAACGTCCTGACTTTC.

The chain joins TRBV7-8 to TRBJ1-5, with D possibly TRBD1 on 6 matching bases. Germline V gene data show CDR1 as SGHVS and CDR2 as FQNEAQ. V lost 5 bases and J 0 bases, leaving 11 bases between the germline ends. CDR3 length: 15 residues. In DNA form, the CDR3 reads TGTGCCAGCAGCCGGGGACAATATAGCAATCAGCCCCAGCATTTT. Translated, it gives CASSRGQYSNQPQHF.

The CDR3 nucleotides are TGTGCCAGCAGCCCCCAGGGAGGGGGAGAGACCCAGTACTTC. Protein product: CASSPQGGGETQYF. This chain joins TRBV9 and TRBJ2-5; weak D call: TRBD2 (7 bases). The CDR3 length is 14 residues. The V end was cut by 4 bases, the J end by 4 bases, with 14 bases between. Germline V gene sequence: CDR1 SGDLS, CDR2 YYNGEE.

The CDR3 spells CASSSGGQGDPGANVLTF. The CDR3 DNA sequence: TGTGCCAGCAGCAGTGGGGGACAGGGGGATCCCGGGGCCAACGTCCTGACTTTC. This chain uses TRBV5-6 with TRBJ2-6, with 11 bases lining up with TRBD1. The CDR3 length is 18 residues. The junction had 10 bases not matched to a gene; V was cut back by 4 bases and J by 4 bases. Germline lookup yields CDR1 SGHDT and CDR2 YYEEEE.

The chain recombines TRBV18 with TRBJ2-7; unclear D gene. V was clipped by 6 bases and J by 3 bases, with 12 bases between them. This CDR3 has 13 amino acids. The germline CDR1 and CDR2 sequences are KGHSH and LQKENI. The CDR3 loop reads CASSPLRFYEQYF. CDR3 DNA sequence: TGTGCCAGCTCGCCCCTACGGTTCTACGAGCAGTACTTC. Based on the CDR3 plus reference TRBV18 and TRBJ2-7, the full variable domain is NAGVMQNPRHLVRRRGQEARLRCSPMKGHSHVYWYRQLPEEGLKFMVYLQKENIIDESGMPKERFSAEFPKEGPSILRIQQVVRGDSAAYFCASSPLRFYEQYFGPGTRLTVT.

The chain links TRBV18 to TRBJ1-6; the match to TRBD1 covers 8 bases. V was pared by 4 bases and J by 1 base, with 3 bases of the junction left unmatched. The CDR3 extends over 16 amino acids. Germline V CDR1 and CDR2: KGHSH, LQKENI. CDR3 sequence: CASSLGQGSYNSPLHF. CDR3 nucleotide sequence: TGTGCCAGCTCACTCGGACAGGGATCCTATAATTCACCCCTCCACTTT.

This clone was counted a single time. The V gene is TRBV19, the J gene TRBJ1-5, with unresolved D. The V gene's germline CDR1 is LNHDA and CDR2 SQIVND (reference sequence). Trimming removed 3 bases from V and 1 base from J, with 22 bases in between. There are 19 residues in the CDR3. The CDR3 spells CASSMGFPGGSGSNQPQHF. The CDR3, as DNA: TGTGCCAGTAGTATGGGCTTTCCGGGAGGAAGTGGGAGCAATCAGCCCCAGCATTTT.